Here is one TCR beta chain with its context. This sample was taken from a study of blood T cell repertoires in COVID-19. Study information: Donors in the United States, Italy and Spain gave samples during acute or convalescent COVID-19. Sample material is recorded as cDNA or gDNA derived from T cells, B-cell-depleted T cells, or PBMCs.

Donors were grouped by their self-reported clinical history. The table came from immunoSEQ multiplex PCR; TCRdb's copy has only in-frame clones and leaves some out. The sample includes 250,000 to 350,000 clones, roughly nine tenths seen only once; the top ten take 2.5% to 3%. This CDR3 has 19 residues. V lost 2 bases and J 3 bases, leaving 26 bases between the germline ends. Germline V CDR1 and CDR2: MGHRA, YSYEKL. Sequencing was done on a sample of PBMCs or T cells enriched from blood (not recorded which). The source is a woman between 45 and 65 years old who had recovered from COVID-19. The chain employs TRBV4-1 and TRBJ2-7, with D possibly being TRBD1 (6 bases). CDR3 nucleotide sequence: TGCGCCAGCAGCCAATTAACAGGGACACCCCAAGAACCTTACTACGAGCAGTACTTC. It yields the protein CASSQLTGTPQEPYYEQYF.